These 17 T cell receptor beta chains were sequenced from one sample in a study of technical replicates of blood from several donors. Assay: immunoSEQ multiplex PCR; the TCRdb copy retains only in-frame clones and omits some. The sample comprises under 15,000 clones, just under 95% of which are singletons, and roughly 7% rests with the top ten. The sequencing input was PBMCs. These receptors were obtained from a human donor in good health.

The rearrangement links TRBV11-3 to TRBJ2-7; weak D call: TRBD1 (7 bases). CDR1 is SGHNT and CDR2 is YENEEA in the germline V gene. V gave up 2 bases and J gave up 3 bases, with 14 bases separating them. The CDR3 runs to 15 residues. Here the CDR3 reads CASSLQTGRIYEQYF. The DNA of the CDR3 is TGTGCCAGCAGCTTACAGACAGGGAGGATCTACGAGCAGTACTTC.

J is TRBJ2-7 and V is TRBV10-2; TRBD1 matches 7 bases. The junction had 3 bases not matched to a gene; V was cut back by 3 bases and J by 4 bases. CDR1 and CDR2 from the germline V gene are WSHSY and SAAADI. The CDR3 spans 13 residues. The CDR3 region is CASSEQGSYEQYF. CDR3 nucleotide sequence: TGCGCCAGCAGTGAACAGGGGTCGTACGAGCAGTACTTC.

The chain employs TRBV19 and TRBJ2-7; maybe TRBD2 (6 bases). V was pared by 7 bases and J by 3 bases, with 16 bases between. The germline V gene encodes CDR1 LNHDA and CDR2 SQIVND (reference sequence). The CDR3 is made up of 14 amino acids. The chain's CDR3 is CASNSGTRNYEQYF. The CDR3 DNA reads TGTGCCAGTAATTCCGGGACTCGAAACTACGAGCAGTACTTC.

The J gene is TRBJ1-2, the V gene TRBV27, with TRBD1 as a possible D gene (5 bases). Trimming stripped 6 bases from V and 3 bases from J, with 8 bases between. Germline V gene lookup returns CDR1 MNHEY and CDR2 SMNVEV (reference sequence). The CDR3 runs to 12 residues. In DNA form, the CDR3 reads TGTGCCAGCAGGTCAGGGTACTATGGCTACACCTTC. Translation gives CASRSGYYGYTF.

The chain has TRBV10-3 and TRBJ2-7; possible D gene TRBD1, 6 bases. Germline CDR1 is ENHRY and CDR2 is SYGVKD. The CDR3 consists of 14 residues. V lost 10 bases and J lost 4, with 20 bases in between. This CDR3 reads CATEGQGPPYEQYF. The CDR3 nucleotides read TGTGCCACCGAGGGGCAGGGGCCGCCGTACGAGCAGTACTTC.

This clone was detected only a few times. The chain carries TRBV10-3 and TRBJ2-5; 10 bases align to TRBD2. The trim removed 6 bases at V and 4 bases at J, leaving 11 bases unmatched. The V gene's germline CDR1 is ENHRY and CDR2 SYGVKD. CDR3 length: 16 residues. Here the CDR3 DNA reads TGTGCCATCAGCGATTCAGCGGGAGGGTCCAGAGAGACCCAGTACTTC. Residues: CAISDSAGGSRETQYF.

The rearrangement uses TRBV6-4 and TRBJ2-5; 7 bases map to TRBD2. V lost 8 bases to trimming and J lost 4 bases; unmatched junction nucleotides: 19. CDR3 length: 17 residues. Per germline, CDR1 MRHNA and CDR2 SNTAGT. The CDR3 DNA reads TGTGCCAGCGTGTCTATCAGTGTGGGACTACGGGGAGAGACCCAGTACTTC. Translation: CASVSISVGLRGETQYF.

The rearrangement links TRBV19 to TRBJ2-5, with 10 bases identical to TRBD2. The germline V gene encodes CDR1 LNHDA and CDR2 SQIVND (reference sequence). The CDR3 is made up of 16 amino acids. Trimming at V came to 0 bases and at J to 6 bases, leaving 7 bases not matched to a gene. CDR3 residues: CASSIDPAGGVQTQYF. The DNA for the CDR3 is TGTGCCAGTAGTATAGACCCAGCGGGAGGGGTCCAGACCCAGTACTTC.

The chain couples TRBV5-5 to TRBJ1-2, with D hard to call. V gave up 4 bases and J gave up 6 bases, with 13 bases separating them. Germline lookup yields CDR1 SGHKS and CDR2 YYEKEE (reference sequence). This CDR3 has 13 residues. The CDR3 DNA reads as TGTGCCAGCAGCGTAACGGGGTCGAATGGCTACACCTTC. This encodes CASSVTGSNGYTF.

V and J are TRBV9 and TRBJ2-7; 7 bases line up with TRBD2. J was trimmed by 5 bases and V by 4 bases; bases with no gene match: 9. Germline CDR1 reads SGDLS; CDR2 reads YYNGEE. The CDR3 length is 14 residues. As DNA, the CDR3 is TGTGCCAGCAGCCCACGACTGAGCGGGAACGAGCAGTACTTC. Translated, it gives CASSPRLSGNEQYF. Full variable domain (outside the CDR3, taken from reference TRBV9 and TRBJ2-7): DSGVTQTPKHLITATGQRVTLRCSPRSGDLSVYWYQQSLDQGLQFLIQYYNGEERAKGNILERFSAQQFPDLHSELNLSSLELGDSALYFCASSPRLSGNEQYFGPGTRLTVT.

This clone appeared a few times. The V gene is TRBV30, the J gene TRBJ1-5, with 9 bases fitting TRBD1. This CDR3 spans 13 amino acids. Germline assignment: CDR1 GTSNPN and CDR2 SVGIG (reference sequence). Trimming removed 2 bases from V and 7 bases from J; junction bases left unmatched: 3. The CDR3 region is CAWSQGQGQPQHF. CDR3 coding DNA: TGTGCCTGGAGTCAGGGACAGGGACAGCCCCAGCATTTT.

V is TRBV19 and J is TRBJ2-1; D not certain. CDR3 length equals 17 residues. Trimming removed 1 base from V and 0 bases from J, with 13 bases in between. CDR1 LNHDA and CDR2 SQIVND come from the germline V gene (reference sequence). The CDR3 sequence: CASSIVPSRSSYNEQFF. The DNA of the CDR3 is TGTGCCAGTAGTATAGTCCCCAGCCGGAGCTCCTACAATGAGCAGTTCTTC.

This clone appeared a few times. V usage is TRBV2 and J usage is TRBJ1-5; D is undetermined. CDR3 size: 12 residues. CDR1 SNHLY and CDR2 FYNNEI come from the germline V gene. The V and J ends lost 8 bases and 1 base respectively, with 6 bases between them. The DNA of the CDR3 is TGTGCCAGCGCGGAAAGCAATCAGCCCCAGCATTTT. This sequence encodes CASAESNQPQHF.

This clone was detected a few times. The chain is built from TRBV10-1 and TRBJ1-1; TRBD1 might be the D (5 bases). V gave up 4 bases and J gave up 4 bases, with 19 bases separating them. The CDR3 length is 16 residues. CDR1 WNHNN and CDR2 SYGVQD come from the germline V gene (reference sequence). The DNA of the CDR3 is TGCGCCAGCAGTGTGGGTGACAGCCCTAGGGGCACTGAAGCTTTCTTT. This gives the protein CASSVGDSPRGTEAFF.

The DNA of the CDR3 is TGTGCCAGCAGTTACTCGGCTGGTCAGCCCCAGCATTTT. This gives the protein CASSYSAGQPQHF. The chain is built from TRBV6-5 and TRBJ1-5, with D unclear. Germline CDR1 reads MNHEY; CDR2 reads SVGAGI. V gave up 0 bases and J gave up 6 bases, with 6 bases separating them. This CDR3 region has 13 residues.

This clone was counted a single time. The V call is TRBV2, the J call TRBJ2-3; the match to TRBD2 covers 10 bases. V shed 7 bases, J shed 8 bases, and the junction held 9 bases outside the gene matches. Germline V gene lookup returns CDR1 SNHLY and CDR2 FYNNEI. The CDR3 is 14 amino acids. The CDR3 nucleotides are TGTGCCAGCACCCCTAGCGGGAGAGGAGGTACGCAGTATTTT. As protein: CASTPSGRGGTQYF. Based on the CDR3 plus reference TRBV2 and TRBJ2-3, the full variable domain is EPEVTQTPSHQVTQMGQEVILRCVPISNHLYFYWYRQILGQKVEFLVSFYNNEISEKSEIFDDQFSVERPDGSNFTLKIRSTKLEDSAMYFCASTPSGRGGTQYFGPGTRLTVL.

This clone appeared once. The CDR3 reads CASSLALAGLSSYEQYF. CDR3 DNA sequence: TGTGCCAGCAGCTTAGCACTTGCGGGGCTCAGCTCCTACGAGCAGTACTTC. J is TRBJ2-7 and V is TRBV7-2; tentative D call: TRBD2 (6 bases). CDR3 size: 17 residues. The V gene's germline CDR1 is SGHTA and CDR2 FQGNSA. V shed 0 bases and J shed 0 bases, with 15 bases lying between them.